This is a list of T cell receptor beta chains from one sample in a study of regulatory T cells in long-lasting Graves disease. TCRdb re-derived calls from the multiplex PCR reads in MiXCR, one entry per CDR3 protein. The data contain under 500,000 distinct CDR3 sequences, around 20% of them singletons. The sample consisted of peripheral blood mononuclear cells (PBMCs), taken when the disease was refractory, from a patient treated with antithyroid drugs. Source of these receptors: a female donor with Graves disease. Each CDR3 is given with its conserved first and last residue. Each record gives: V gene, D gene, J gene, clone size, CDR3 protein, CDR3 DNA. D genes are given only for firm matches. Not all rows give a size; the values are once, few, many and, for expanded clones, a class.

TRBV29-1	NA	TRBJ2-4	NA	CSVLIAKNIQYF	TGCAGCGTACTGATAGCCAAAAACATTCAGTACTTC
TRBV24-1	NA	TRBJ2-2	NA	CATSDYRVGELFF	TGTGCCACCAGTGACTACAGGGTTGGGGAGCTGTTTTTT
TRBV6-1	TRBD2	TRBJ2-7	NA	CASTLAGGREQYF	TGTGCCAGCACCCTAGCGGGAGGGCGCGAGCAGTACTTC
TRBV2	TRBD2	TRBJ2-7	NA	CASSEVWSSGRLINEQYF	TGTGCCAGCAGTGAAGTTTGGTCTAGCGGGAGGCTTATCAACGAGCAGTACTTC
TRBV28	NA	TRBJ1-2	many	CASTPGGGSAYGYTF	TGTGCCAGTACACCAGGCGGGGGGTCAGCCTATGGCTACACCTTC
TRBV30	NA	TRBJ2-7	NA	CAGKRRRATYEQYF	TGTGCTGGAAAACGTAGGCGGGCGACCTACGAGCAGTACTTC
TRBV16	NA	TRBJ1-5	few	CASSQSIEQSNQPQHF	TGTGCCAGCAGCCAATCGATCGAACAGAGCAATCAGCCCCAGCATTTT
TRBV6-1	TRBD1	TRBJ2-2	many	CASSQGAIGELFF	TGTGCCAGCAGCCAGGGGGCAATCGGGGAGCTGTTTTTT
TRBV7-2	NA	TRBJ1-5	many	CASSLFGNDQPQHF	TGTGCCAGCAGCTTATTTGGGAACGATCAGCCCCAGCATTTT
TRBV6-1	NA	TRBJ1-5	few	CASSEEVGLGQPQHF	TGTGCCAGCAGTGAAGAGGTGGGGCTCGGGCAGCCCCAGCATTTT
TRBV9	TRBD1	TRBJ2-5	NA	CASSVGQGVETQYF	TGTGCCAGCAGCGTGGGACAGGGGGTTGAGACCCAGTACTTC
TRBV15	NA	TRBJ1-3	few	CATSRGEGGRSGNTIYF	TGTGCCACCAGCAGAGGAGAGGGCGGCCGCTCTGGAAACACCATATATTTT
TRBV24-1	NA	TRBJ2-3	NA	CATSDLQVDTDTQYF	TGTGCCACCAGTGATTTGCAAGTGGACACAGATACGCAGTATTTT
TRBV11-2	NA	TRBJ2-5	many	CASSSWAGRETQYF	TGTGCCAGCAGCTCCTGGGCGGGGAGAGAGACCCAGTACTTC
TRBV15	TRBD2	TRBJ2-7	NA	CATSRAGGREQYF	TGTGCCACCAGCAGAGCGGGGGGGAGGGAGCAGTACTTC
TRBV6-5	NA	TRBJ1-6	many	CASSYSRAANSPLHF	TGTGCCAGCAGTTACTCCCGTGCGGCAAATTCACCCCTCCACTTT
TRBV3-1	TRBD1	TRBJ2-1	NA	CASTHRGEYNEQFF	TGTGCCAGCACCCACAGGGGCGAATACAATGAGCAGTTCTTC
TRBV19	TRBD1	TRBJ2-7	NA	CASTDRVDEQYF	TGTGCCAGTACGGACAGGGTGGACGAGCAGTACTTC
TRBV2	NA	TRBJ1-2	NA	CASSPGNPTIYGYTF	TGTGCCAGCAGCCCGGGGAATCCCACGATCTATGGCTACACCTTC
TRBV7-9	TRBD2	TRBJ2-7	few	CASSTLAGGPTEQYF	TGTGCCAGCAGCACCCTAGCGGGAGGGCCCACCGAGCAGTACTTC
TRBV18	NA	TRBJ1-1	many	CASSPQGFTEAFF	TGTGCCAGCTCACCACAGGGTTTCACTGAAGCTTTCTTT
TRBV20-1	NA	TRBJ2-1	once	CSASERPGDEQFF	TGCAGTGCTAGCGAACGGCCAGGGGATGAGCAGTTCTTC
TRBV19	NA	TRBJ1-5	NA	CASSLRRGGNQPQHF	TGTGCCAGTAGTCTCAGGCGGGGGGGCAATCAGCCCCAGCATTTT
TRBV20-1	NA	TRBJ2-3	NA	CSAQREGATDTQYF	TGCAGTGCTCAGAGAGAGGGAGCTACAGATACGCAGTATTTT
TRBV11-2	NA	TRBJ1-2	many	CASSFGAGFGGNYGYTF	TGTGCCAGCAGCTTTGGTGCGGGCTTCGGGGGCAACTATGGCTACACCTTC
TRBV29-1	TRBD1	TRBJ2-2	NA	CSVEDAALTGAGELFF	TGCAGCGTTGAAGATGCCGCACTAACAGGGGCCGGGGAGCTGTTTTTT
TRBV6-2/TRBV6-3	NA	TRBJ2-7	many	CASSYAQGGDEQYF	TGTGCCAGCAGTTACGCGCAGGGGGGGGACGAGCAGTACTTC
TRBV29-1	NA	TRBJ1-4	many	CSVEGRQGEKLFF	TGCAGCGTTGAAGGACGACAAGGGGAAAAACTGTTTTTT
TRBV9	NA	TRBJ2-3	few	CASSPLSNDRHTQYF	TGTGCCAGCAGTCCCCTGAGCAACGACCGGCATACGCAGTATTTT
TRBV6-5	TRBD2	TRBJ2-5	NA	CASSYSIAALAGETQYF	TGTGCCAGCAGTTACTCGATCGCGGCCCTAGCGGGGGAGACCCAGTACTTC
TRBV28	TRBD2	TRBJ2-1	NA	CASSLGLAGELEQFF	TGTGCCAGCAGTTTGGGGCTAGCGGGAGAACTTGAGCAGTTCTTC
TRBV6-2/TRBV6-3	NA	TRBJ2-2	NA	CASSYSSGGNTGELFF	TGTGCCAGCAGTTACTCGTCCGGGGGGAACACCGGGGAGCTGTTTTTT
TRBV29-1	TRBD1	TRBJ2-1	NA	CSVDLDRGYNEQFF	TGCAGCGTTGACTTGGACAGGGGGTACAATGAGCAGTTCTTC
TRBV20-1	NA	TRBJ2-7	many	CSAREDLNYEQYF	TGCAGTGCTAGGGAGGACTTGAACTACGAGCAGTACTTC
TRBV28	NA	TRBJ2-4	many	CASSPLSILVKNIQYF	TGTGCCAGCAGCCCTCTATCAATCCTGGTCAAAAACATTCAGTACTTC
TRBV7-3	NA	TRBJ1-1	NA	CASSLVPDEAFF	TGTGCCAGCAGCTTAGTACCTGACGAAGCTTTCTTT
TRBV29-1	TRBD1	TRBJ2-1	few	CSVPGQGDNEQFF	TGCAGCGTTCCGGGACAGGGAGACAATGAGCAGTTCTTC
TRBV28	TRBD2	TRBJ2-5	many	CASSGEREGETQYF	TGTGCCAGCAGTGGGGAGCGGGAGGGAGAGACCCAGTACTTC
TRBV9	NA	TRBJ1-2	many	CASTLSQSNYGYTF	TGTGCCAGCACCCTATCCCAATCTAACTATGGCTACACCTTC
TRBV20-1	NA	TRBJ1-5	many	CSEARGLDQPQHF	TGCAGTGAGGCCAGGGGATTGGATCAGCCCCAGCATTTT
TRBV2	TRBD1	TRBJ1-1	many	CAGAGGHKGSGTVNTEAFF	TGTGCCGGCGCTGGCGGTCACAAAGGCTCCGGGACAGTGAACACTGAAGCTTTCTTT
TRBV20-1	NA	TRBJ1-1	many	CSASGGPNTEAFF	TGCAGTGCTAGCGGGGGACCGAACACTGAAGCTTTCTTT
TRBV15	NA	TRBJ1-6	few	CATTAWGERSPLHF	TGTGCCACGACTGCCTGGGGGGAGCGGTCACCCCTCCACTTT
TRBV6-1	TRBD1	TRBJ2-7	NA	CASSEFWDRTYEQYF	TGTGCCAGCAGTGAATTTTGGGACAGAACCTACGAGCAGTACTTC
TRBV6-5	NA	TRBJ2-1	NA	CASSYRAKTASNEQFF	TGTGCCAGCAGTTACCGGGCCAAGACAGCGAGCAATGAGCAGTTCTTC
TRBV9	TRBD2	TRBJ2-5	NA	CASSESGRVQETQYF	TGTGCCAGCAGCGAGAGCGGGAGGGTCCAAGAGACCCAGTACTTC
TRBV20-1	TRBD1	TRBJ1-1	NA	CSARQGWTEAFF	TGCAGTGCACGACAGGGTTGGACTGAAGCTTTCTTT
TRBV12-3/TRBV12-4	TRBD2	TRBJ2-2	NA	CASSPGLAGELFF	TGTGCCAGCAGCCCCGGACTAGCGGGGGAGCTGTTTTTT
TRBV12-3/TRBV12-4	NA	TRBJ1-2	many	CASGGKSGNNYGYTF	TGTGCCAGCGGAGGGAAATCGGGCAATAACTATGGCTACACCTTC
TRBV6-2/TRBV6-3	TRBD1	TRBJ2-2	few	CASRDDRENTGELFF	TGTGCCAGCAGAGATGACAGGGAAAACACCGGGGAGCTGTTTTTT
TRBV20-1	NA	TRBJ2-7	NA	CSARDVLLKHEQYF	TGCAGTGCTAGAGATGTTCTGCTTAAACACGAGCAGTACTTC